One sample yielded the 20 T cell receptor beta chains listed below, sequenced in a study of metastatic and nonmetastatic thyroid tumors. Until they underwent thyroid surgery, no patient had received any treatment. TCRdb re-called clones via MiXCR from the PCR reads. This sample has 6,000 to 8,500 clones; 3% to 4% occur once, and the top ten carry 16%. The sample comprised tumor tissue. These receptors were collected from a female donor with papillary thyroid cancer or a benign thyroid nodule (not recorded which). Some clones in this sample may be carry-over from other donors' samples.

Relative to its sample, this clone is medium-sized. This chain connects TRBV28 to TRBJ2-3; 8 nucleotides align to TRBD1. The CDR3 spans 16 residues. V was pared by 1 base and J by 8 bases, with 11 bases of the junction left unmatched. Germline V gene data show CDR1 as MDHEN and CDR2 as SYDVKM. The CDR3 nucleotides read TGTGCCAGCAGTTTATCGGGCGGGACAGGAGCTCGTACGCAGTATTTT. This encodes CASSLSGGTGARTQYF.

The sample holds many counts of this clone. The chain links TRBV7-6 to TRBJ2-5; no clear D. Per the germline V gene, CDR1 is SGHVS and CDR2 is FNYEAQ. CDR3 length: 12 residues. Trimming cost V 5 bases and J 5 bases, with 9 bases left between them. DNA for the CDR3: TGTGCCAGCAGCCTTGCCGAGGAGACCCAGTACTTC. Translating gives CASSLAEETQYF.

This clone appeared many times. This chain connects TRBV7-2 to TRBJ1-5, with a possible D match to TRBD1 (5 bases). Trimming left V 3 bases short and J 5 bases short, with 11 bases between. Germline CDR1 reads SGHTA; CDR2 reads FQGNSA. There are 14 residues in the CDR3. The CDR3 loop reads CASSFIGGDQPQHF. CDR3 in DNA: TGTGCCAGCAGCTTTATTGGGGGAGATCAGCCCCAGCATTTT.

This clone was recorded many times. The rearrangement joins TRBV7-2 to TRBJ2-7, with 10 nucleotides matching TRBD2. Germline values: CDR1 SGHTA, CDR2 FQGNSA. V lost 3 bases and J lost 0; bases outside the gene matches: 2. The CDR3 consists of 15 residues. The DNA of the CDR3 is TGTGCCAGCAGCTTGGTAGCGGGAGGCTCCTACGAGCAGTACTTC. Translated: CASSLVAGGSYEQYF. Complete variable domain (other parts from reference TRBV7-2 and TRBJ2-7): GAGVSQSPSNKVTEKGKDVELRCDPISGHTALYWYRQSLGQGLEFLIYFQGNSAPDKSGLPSDRFSAERTGGSVSTLTIQRTQQEDSAVYLCASSLVAGGSYEQYFGPGTRLTVT.

At least ten counts were recorded for this clone. The rearrangement links TRBV7-7 to TRBJ2-2; 12 bases are a match to TRBD2. After removal of 1 base from V and 6 bases from J, the junction contained 0 bases not matched to a gene. The CDR3 has 15 residues. Germline V CDR1 and CDR2: SSHAT, FNYEAQ (reference sequence). The CDR3 DNA sequence: TGTGCCAGCAGCTTAGGACTAGCGGGAGCCGGGGAGCTGTTTTTT. This translates into CASSLGLAGAGELFF.

The sample holds many counts of this clone. As the CDR3 is not closed by the conserved phenylalanine or tryptophan, this likely results from a read error. The chain employs TRBV6-5 and TRBJ2-1; D possibly corresponds to TRBD1 (6 bases). V was cut by 7 bases and J by 4 bases, with 14 bases left in between. The CDR3 contains 14 residues. The germline V gene has CDR1 MNHEY and CDR2 SVGAGI. The CDR3 nucleotides read TGTGCCAGCATTAAGGGGGAGAGTTACAATGAGCAGTTCGTC. It is translated as CASIKGESYNEQFV.

This clone was seen many times. The chain combines TRBV7-8 with TRBJ1-5, with D unresolved. CDR3 length: 12 amino acids. V lost 1 base, J lost 9 bases, and 7 bases lay in between. The germline V gene encodes CDR1 SGHVS and CDR2 FQNEAQ. The CDR3 region has the DNA TGTGCCAGCAGCTTAGACCGGGGGCCCCAGCATTTT. Translation gives CASSLDRGPQHF.

With regard to this clone: One end of the junction fails to match germline, which may point to a read error. This chain connects TRBV11-1 to TRBJ2-5, with a possible D match to TRBD1 (6 bases). The CDR3 has 16 amino acids. Germline CDR1 reads SGHAT; CDR2 reads FQDESV (reference sequence). CDR3 sequence reads: CASSQGQLSGGETQYF. CDR3 nucleotides: TGTGCCAGCAGCCAAGGACAGTTGTCGGGCGGAGAGACCCAGTATTTC. Full variable domain (missing parts from reference TRBV11-1 and TRBJ2-5): EAEVAQSPRYKITEKSQAVAFWCDPISGHATLYWYRQILGQGPELLVQFQDESVVDDSQLPKDRFSAERLKGVDSTLKIQPAELGDSAMYLCASSQGQLSGGETQYFGPGTRLLVL.

Relative to its sample, this clone is medium-sized. The rearrangement joins TRBV24-1 to TRBJ1-2; D unresolved. The CDR3 loop spans 14 amino acids. Trimming shortened V by 1 base and J by 2 bases, and 7 bases separated the two germline ends. Looked up from germline, CDR1 is KGHDR and CDR2 is SFDVKD. CDR3 sequence: CATSDFKRNYGYTF. CDR3 DNA: TGTGCCACCAGTGATTTTAAGAGGAACTATGGCTACACCTTC.

In its sample, this clone is medium-sized. This chain uses TRBV9 with TRBJ2-7, with 12 bases that match TRBD2. This CDR3 has 16 amino acids. The V gene end was trimmed by 4 bases and the J gene end by 2 bases; junction bases not matched to a gene: 7. Looked up from germline, CDR1 is SGDLS and CDR2 is YYNGEE. The CDR3, as DNA: TGTGCCAGCAGCTCAAGGACTAGCGGGAATACCTACGAGCAGTACTTC. Translating gives CASSSRTSGNTYEQYF. The full variable domain, its missing parts supplied by reference TRBV9 and TRBJ2-7, is DSGVTQTPKHLITATGQRVTLRCSPRSGDLSVYWYQQSLDQGLQFLIQYYNGEERAKGNILERFSAQQFPDLHSELNLSSLELGDSALYFCASSSRTSGNTYEQYFGPGTRLTVT.

In this sample, this clone turned up many times. The chain recombines TRBV7-2 with TRBJ1-1; no clear D gene. Trimming shortened V by 1 base and J by 0 bases, and 9 bases separated the two germline ends. CDR3 length: 15 amino acids. Germline CDR1 reads SGHTA; CDR2 reads FQGNSA. CDR3 bases: TGTGCCAGCAGCTTAGTTATGGGCATGAACACTGAAGCTTTCTTT. Protein: CASSLVMGMNTEAFF.

In this sample, this clone turned up many times. Possible read error: a much larger clone is one base away. The final CDR3 position lacks the conserved phenylalanine or tryptophan, pointing to a likely read error. J is TRBJ2-1 and V is TRBV7-2; 7 positions agree with TRBD2. The germline V gene has CDR1 SGHTA and CDR2 FQGNSA. Germline trimming cut 7 bases from V and 6 bases from J; bases unmatched to any gene: 6. This CDR3 is 13 amino acids long. In DNA form, the CDR3 reads TGTGCCAGCACGGCGGGAGTAGGCAATGAGCAGTTCGTC. This sequence encodes CASTAGVGNEQFV.

By share, this clone ranks as medium-sized. The V call is TRBV20-1, the J call TRBJ2-7, with TRBD2 matching 11 bases. CDR1 and CDR2 from the germline V gene are DFQATT and SNEGSKA (reference sequence). V lost 3 bases to trimming and J lost 2 bases; unmatched junction nucleotides: 6. This CDR3 region has 15 residues. CDR3 sequence: CSARLRLAGTYEQYF. The CDR3, as DNA: TGCAGTGCTAGGCTAAGACTAGCGGGGACCTACGAGCAGTACTTC.

There are many counts of this clone. The CDR3 DNA reads as TGTGCCAGCAGCTTAGGCCAGGACAGCTACGAGCAGTACTTC. Encoded protein: CASSLGQDSYEQYF. The chain combines TRBV7-8 with TRBJ2-7, with D perhaps matching TRBD1 (6 bases). This CDR3 has 14 amino acids. The germline V and J ends were trimmed by 1 base and 3 bases, with 10 bases remaining between them. CDR1 and CDR2 (germline): SGHVS, FQNEAQ.

This clone came up many times. A much larger clonotype is one base distant, so this may be a read error. The same CDR3 can be traced to other DNA sequences in this sample. The chain recombines TRBV19 with TRBJ1-1; D is ambiguous. Trimming cost V 7 bases and J 0 bases, with 15 bases left between them. CDR1 is LNHDA, CDR2 SQIVND, per germline (reference sequence). CDR3 size: 15 residues. Written as DNA, the CDR3 is TGTGCCAGTACCTTAGGTCGGTTAATGAACACTGAAGCTTTCTTT. Protein product: CASTLGRLMNTEAFF.

This clone was counted at least ten times. V and J are TRBV20-1 and TRBJ1-6; 8 bases line up with TRBD1. From germline, CDR1 is DFQATT and CDR2 SNEGSKA (reference sequence). The CDR3 extends over 16 amino acids. Losses at the gene ends were 0 bases for V and 6 bases for J; bases not matched to a gene: 7. The CDR3 reads CSARDNRGGLNSPLHF. The CDR3 bases are TGCAGTGCTAGAGATAACAGGGGGGGACTTAATTCACCCCTCCACTTT.

Many counts were recorded for this clone. This CDR3 is missing its conserved last phenylalanine or tryptophan, likely due to a read error. V usage is TRBV28 and J usage is TRBJ2-1; 8 bases agree with TRBD1. Germline trimming cut 10 bases from V and 1 base from J; bases unmatched to any gene: 3. The CDR3 covers 13 residues. Germline CDR1 reads MDHEN; CDR2 reads SYDVKM. This chain's CDR3 is CATRTGSYNEQFV. For the CDR3, the DNA is TGTGCCACTCGGACAGGGTCCTACAATGAGCAGTTCGTC.

At least ten counts were recorded for this clone. The CDR3 sequence is CAGGSQGALAEQYF. In DNA form, the CDR3 reads TGTGCGGGGGGGTCCCAGGGGGCCCTCGCCGAGCAGTACTTC. The gene calls are TRBV2 and TRBJ2-7; D is possibly TRBD1 (8 bases). The CDR3 totals 14 residues. Germline V gene lookup returns CDR1 SNHLY and CDR2 FYNNEI.

This clone is deemed medium-sized. This chain links TRBV19 with TRBJ2-2, with TRBD1 as a possible D gene (5 bases). The germline CDR1 and CDR2 sequences are LNHDA and SQIVND (reference sequence). There are 16 residues in the CDR3. V lost 1 base and J 3 bases, leaving 12 bases between the germline ends. The CDR3 DNA is TGTGCCAGTAGTATAGGGGGCAGGTTTTACACCGGGGAGCTGTTTTTT. Translating gives CASSIGGRFYTGELFF.

At least ten counts were recorded for this clone. The chain uses TRBV5-5 and TRBJ2-5; 12 bases map to TRBD2. This CDR3 has 17 amino acids. Losses at the gene ends were 3 bases for V and 5 bases for J; bases not matched to a gene: 11. Per the germline V gene, CDR1 is SGHKS and CDR2 is YYEKEE (reference sequence). The CDR3 region is CASSWRVLAGGRETQYF. For the CDR3, the DNA is TGTGCCAGCAGCTGGCGGGTGCTAGCGGGAGGGCGGGAGACCCAGTACTTC.